The clone carrying this T cell receptor beta chain has at least ten counts. Its antigen is still unknown. iRepertoire HTBI primers and Arm-PCR of CDR3 regions built TCR beta libraries. Original data processing: Identification of gene segments yielded approximately 62 TRBV and about 14 TRBJ across samples. TCRdb itself ran the multiplex PCR reads through MiXCR, one entry per CDR3 protein. In this record, the V and J calls reflect TCRdb's handling and not the investigators' own analysis. The sample lists about 350,000 distinct CDR3 sequences; around 15% were seen once. As for time point: newly diagnosed GD, antithyroid drugs for less than 3 months. The TCR library was made from RNA that had been extracted from PBMCs in TRIzol. This entry comes from a study of regulatory T cells in long-lasting Graves disease. The CDR3 totals 15 residues. The V and J ends lost 2 bases and 4 bases respectively, with 14 bases between them. Germline CDR1 is MNHEY and CDR2 is SVGAGI.

General study results and limits: What was studied was peripheral blood only, and not thyroid tissue. TCR diversity was lower in persistent than newly diagnosed Graves' disease.

This sample was also put to use in a study of T cells in Graves' hyperthyroidism and ophthalmopathy.

The chain has TRBV6-5 and TRBJ1-1; D may be TRBD1 (6 bases). This material consisted of peripheral blood mononuclear cells (PBMCs), taken at new diagnosis, from a patient treated with antithyroid drugs. The sequence came from a woman under 30 with Graves disease. The CDR3 protein is CASSYGGRGPTEAFF. The CDR3 DNA sequence: TGTGCCAGCAGTTACGGCGGGCGGGGGCCCACTGAAGCTTTCTTT.